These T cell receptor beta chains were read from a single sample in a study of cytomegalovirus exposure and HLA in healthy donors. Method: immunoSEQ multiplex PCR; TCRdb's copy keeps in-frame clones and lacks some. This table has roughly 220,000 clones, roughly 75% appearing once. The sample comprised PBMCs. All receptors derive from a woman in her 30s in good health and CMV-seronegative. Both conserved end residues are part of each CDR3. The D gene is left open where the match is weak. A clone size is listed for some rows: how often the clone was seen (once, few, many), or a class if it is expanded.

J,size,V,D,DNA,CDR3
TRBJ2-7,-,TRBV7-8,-,TGTGCCAGCAGCGCCCGCCGGGTGGAGGACTACGAGCAGTACTTC,CASSARRVEDYEQYF
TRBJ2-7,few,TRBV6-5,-,TGTGCCAGCAGCACCGAGCGGAACGGGAACGAGCAGTACTTC,CASSTERNGNEQYF
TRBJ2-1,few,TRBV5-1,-,TGCGCCAGCAGCCAGTCGGCGGGTTCCAATGAGCAGTTCTTC,CASSQSAGSNEQFF
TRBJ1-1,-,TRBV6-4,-,TGTGCCAGCAGTACCGACGAGGGCACTGAAGCTTTCTTT,CASSTDEGTEAFF
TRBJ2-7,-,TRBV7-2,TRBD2,TGTGCCAGCAGACTGGATCTAGCGGGATTCGAGCAGTACTTC,CASRLDLAGFEQYF
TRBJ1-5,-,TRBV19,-,TGTGCCAGTAGTATCCGGCAGGGAAATCAGCCCCAGCATTTT,CASSIRQGNQPQHF
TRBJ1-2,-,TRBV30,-,TGTGCCTGGAGTGTATCGTTTGGCTACACCTTC,CAWSVSFGYTF
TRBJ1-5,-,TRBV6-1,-,TGTGCCAGCAATGGGGCCCTTGTGGATCAGCCCCAGCATTTT,CASNGALVDQPQHF
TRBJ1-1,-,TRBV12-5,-,TGTGCTAGTGGTTTTTGGGAGGGGACGGGTGAAGCTTTCTTT,CASGFWEGTGEAFF
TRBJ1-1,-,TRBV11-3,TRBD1,TGTGCCAGCAGCTTCCGGGACAGGGGGGTTAACACTGAAGCTTTCTTT,CASSFRDRGVNTEAFF
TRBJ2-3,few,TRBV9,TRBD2,TGTGCCAGCAGCCCCGTTGGGGGGGGGTACACAGATACGCAGTATTTT,CASSPVGGGYTDTQYF
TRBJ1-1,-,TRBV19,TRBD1,TGTGCCAGTAGTATGGACAGGGGAACTGAAGCTTTCTTT,CASSMDRGTEAFF
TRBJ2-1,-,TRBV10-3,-,TGTGCCATCAGATCGCCCGCGGGGACCTCTTACAATGAGCAGTTCTTC,CAIRSPAGTSYNEQFF
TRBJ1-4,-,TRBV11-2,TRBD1,TGTGCCAGCAGCTTAGAAGGGGGCAGTGAAAAACTGTTTTTT,CASSLEGGSEKLFF
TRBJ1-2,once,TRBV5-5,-,TGTGCCAGCAGCGGCGATTGGGGCAGCTATGGCTACACCTTC,CASSGDWGSYGYTF
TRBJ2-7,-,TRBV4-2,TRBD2,TGTGCCAGCAGCAGGCTAGCGGGGTCTTCCGAGCAGTACTTC,CASSRLAGSSEQYF
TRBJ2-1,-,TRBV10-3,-,TGTGCCATCAGTCTGGAGGGGGAGCAGTTCTTC,CAISLEGEQFF
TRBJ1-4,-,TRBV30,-,TGTGCCTGGAGTGGAGGGCGGGCAACTAATGAAAAACTGTTTTTT,CAWSGGRATNEKLFF
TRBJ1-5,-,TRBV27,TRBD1,TGTGCCAGCAGTTACGGACAGGGGGCAGATCAGCCCCAGCATTTT,CASSYGQGADQPQHF
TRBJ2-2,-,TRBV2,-,TGTGCCAGCTCTAGACTTACGAACACCGGGGAGCTGTTTTTT,CASSRLTNTGELFF
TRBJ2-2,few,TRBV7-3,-,TGTGCCAGCAGCCAGTCAAACACCGGGGAGCTGTTTTTT,CASSQSNTGELFF
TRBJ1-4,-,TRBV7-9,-,TGTGCCAGCAGCTACCGACAGGACAATGAAAAACTGTTTTTT,CASSYRQDNEKLFF
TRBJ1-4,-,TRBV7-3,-,TGTGCCAGCAAGACGTTCACAGCCTATGAAAACGAAAAACTGTTTTTT,CASKTFTAYENEKLFF
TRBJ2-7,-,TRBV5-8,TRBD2,TGTGCCAGCAGCTTGGGACTAGCGGTGACTTACGAGCAGTACTTC,CASSLGLAVTYEQYF
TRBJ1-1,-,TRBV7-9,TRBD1,TGTGCCAGCAGCCTGGGGACAGCCAACACTGAAGCTTTCTTT,CASSLGTANTEAFF
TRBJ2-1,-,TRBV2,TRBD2,TGTGCCAGCAGTGAAGAGGGGCGGGGGGTCCTCAATGAGCAGTTCTTC,CASSEEGRGVLNEQFF
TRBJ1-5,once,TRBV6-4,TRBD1,TGTGCCAGCAGGGCCGACAGGGGAGGCAATCAGCCCCAGCATTTT,CASRADRGGNQPQHF
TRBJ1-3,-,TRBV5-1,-,TGCGCCAGCAGTCCTCGGGGCTCTGGAAACACCATATATTTT,CASSPRGSGNTIYF
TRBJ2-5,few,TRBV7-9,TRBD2,TGTGCCAGCAGCTTTGCGGGAGTTCAAGAGACCCAGTACTTC,CASSFAGVQETQYF
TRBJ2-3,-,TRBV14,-,TGTGCCAGCAGCTACAGGGATTGGACAGATACGCAGTATTTT,CASSYRDWTDTQYF
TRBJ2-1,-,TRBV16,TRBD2,TGTGCCAGCAGACAGACTAGCGGGAGCTCCTACAATGAGCAGTTCTTC,CASRQTSGSSYNEQFF
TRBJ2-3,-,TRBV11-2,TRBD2,TGTGCCAGCAGCTTAGCGTTTCGACTAGCGGGAGAAGATACGCAGTATTTT,CASSLAFRLAGEDTQYF
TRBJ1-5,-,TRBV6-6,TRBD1,TGTGCCAGCAGTTACCAGGGGGCGGGCCAGCCCCAGCATTTT,CASSYQGAGQPQHF
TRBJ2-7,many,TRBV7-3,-,TGTGCCAGCAGCTTTACTATAGGGGGCGAGCAGTACTTC,CASSFTIGGEQYF
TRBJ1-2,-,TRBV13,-,TGTGCCAGCAGCTTAGGGTCCGCCGGAGACTATGGCTACACCTTC,CASSLGSAGDYGYTF
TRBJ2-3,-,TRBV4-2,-,TGTGCCAGCAGCTTGGCCGGCACAGCCACAGATACGCAGTATTTT,CASSLAGTATDTQYF
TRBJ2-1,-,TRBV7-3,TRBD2,TGTGCCAGCAGCTTAGATGCCCTAGCGGGGGTCAATGAGCAGTTCTTC,CASSLDALAGVNEQFF
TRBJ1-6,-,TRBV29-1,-,TGCAGCGCCCAGGGGATTTCGGGTTCACCCCTCCACTTT,CSAQGISGSPLHF
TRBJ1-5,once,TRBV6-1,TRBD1,TGTGCCAGCACCCTAAGGACAGGGAACAATCAGCCCCAGCATTTT,CASTLRTGNNQPQHF
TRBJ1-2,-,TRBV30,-,TGTGCCTGGAGATCCGGGGAGAACTATGGCTACACCTTC,CAWRSGENYGYTF
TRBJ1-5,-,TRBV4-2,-,TGTGCCAGCAGCCAAGGCCAGGGAGGGCAGCCCCAGCATTTT,CASSQGQGGQPQHF
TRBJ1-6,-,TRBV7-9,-,TGTGCCAGCAGCTTACGGGAGGGTAATTCACCCCTCCACTTT,CASSLREGNSPLHF
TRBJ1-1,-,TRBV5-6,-,TGTGCCAGCAGCTTGAGCCCGAACACTGAAGCTTTCTTT,CASSLSPNTEAFF
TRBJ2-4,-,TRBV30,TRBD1,TGTGCCTGGAATACAGGGGGAATAGCCAAAAACATTCAGTACTTC,CAWNTGGIAKNIQYF
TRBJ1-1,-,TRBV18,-,TGTGCCAGCTCACCACGTAGCGAGAACACTGAAGCTTTCTTT,CASSPRSENTEAFF
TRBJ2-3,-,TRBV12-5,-,TGTGCTAGTGGCTCTCCCGGGGGCACAGATACGCAGTATTTT,CASGSPGGTDTQYF
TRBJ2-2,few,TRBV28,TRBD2,TGTGCCAGCAGTCACATCCCGCGGCCTAGCGGGAGTAACACCGGGGAGCTGTTTTTT,CASSHIPRPSGSNTGELFF
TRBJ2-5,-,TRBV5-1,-,TGCGCCAGCAGCCGCAACGGACAGTACCAAGAGACCCAGTACTTC,CASSRNGQYQETQYF
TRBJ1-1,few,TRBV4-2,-,TGTGCCAGCAGCCATATTAACACTGAAGCTTTCTTT,CASSHINTEAFF
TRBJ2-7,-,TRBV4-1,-,TGCGCCAGCAGCCAAAGTGCGACGGGGGTTTACGAGCAGTACTTC,CASSQSATGVYEQYF
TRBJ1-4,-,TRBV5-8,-,TGTGCCAGCAGCTCTGTGGGGCATAGGGAAAAACTGTTTTTT,CASSSVGHREKLFF
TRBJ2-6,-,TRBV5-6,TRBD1,TGTGCCAGCAGCGGAAACCGGGACAGGGCCTCTGGGGCCAACGTCCTGACTTTC,CASSGNRDRASGANVLTF
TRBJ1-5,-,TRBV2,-,TGTGCCAGCAGTGAAGAGGGAGGCAATCAGCCCCAGCATTTT,CASSEEGGNQPQHF
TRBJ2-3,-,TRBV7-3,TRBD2,TGTGCCAGCAGTTTTCCTCCGGGGGGAGGATCAGATACGCAGTATTTT,CASSFPPGGGSDTQYF
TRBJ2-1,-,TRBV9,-,TGTGCCAGCAGCGAAGGCGGAAACAATGAGCAGTTCTTC,CASSEGGNNEQFF
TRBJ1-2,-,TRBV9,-,TGTGCCAGCAGCGGGGACAAGGGGCTCCGCGCCTTC,CASSGDKGLRAF
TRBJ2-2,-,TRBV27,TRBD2,TGTGCCAGCAGTTCCTCCCTCGGACTAGCGGCGAACACCGGGGAGCTGTTTTTT,CASSSSLGLAANTGELFF
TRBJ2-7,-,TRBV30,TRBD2,TGTGCCTGGACTAGCGGGTCCTACGAGCAGTACTTC,CAWTSGSYEQYF
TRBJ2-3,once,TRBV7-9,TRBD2,TGTGCCAGCAGCGGGGGACTAACTTTT,CASSGGLTF